Below are 12 T cell receptor beta chains sequenced from a single sample in a study of post-analysis software for immune sequencing data. Whole-study results and caveats: Patients used five TRBV segments, including TRBV5-6, TRBV5-1 and TRBV20-1, more often than controls.

Unique molecular identifiers tagged the TCR beta cDNA libraries. TCRdb reprocessed the PCR reads via MiXCR and lists one record per CDR3 protein. The sample lists about 760,000 distinct CDR3 sequences, just under 30% occurring once. The antigens these receptors bind are not known. Sequences were obtained from blood. These receptors originate from a girl aged 10 to 17 with multiple sclerosis.

The CDR3 DNA is TGTGCCAGCATGCTGACCCGGGGAGGAGGTGAGCAGTTCTTC. It is translated as CASMLTRGGGEQFF. The chain couples TRBV6-1 to TRBJ2-1, with D maybe TRBD2 (6 bases). The CDR3 runs to 14 residues. Trimming stripped 7 bases from V and 9 bases from J, with 19 bases between. The germline V gene has CDR1 MNHNS and CDR2 SASEGT.

V gene TRBV28 combines with J gene TRBJ1-3; D is ambiguous. The CDR3 runs 15 residues. Germline V gene data show CDR1 as MDHEN and CDR2 as SYDVKM. With 8 bases removed from V and 1 base from J, the gap between germline ends came to 15 bases. The CDR3 nucleotides are TGTGCCAGCGGGGAGGTGACGAGTTCTGGAAACACCATATATTTT. Translated: CASGEVTSSGNTIYF.

The chain combines TRBV28 with TRBJ1-1; D call uncertain. V lost 2 bases and J 5 bases, leaving 6 bases between the germline ends. The CDR3 length is 12 residues. Per germline, CDR1 MDHEN and CDR2 SYDVKM. CDR3 DNA: TGTGCCAGCAGTTTACCCACAACTGAAGCTTTCTTT. Translation gives CASSLPTTEAFF.

The table lists this clonotype with a few counts. J is TRBJ2-4 and V is TRBV6-2 or TRBV6-3; D might be TRBD1 (6 bases). Gene TRBJ2-7 matches the end of the DNA better, so the J call may be wrong. CDR1 and CDR2 from the germline V gene are MNHEY and SVGEGT. The CDR3 loop spans 12 amino acids. CDR3 protein: CASQNRVGEQYF. The CDR3 DNA reads as TGTGCCAGCCAGAACAGGGTTGGCGAGCAGTACTTC.

The rearrangement joins TRBV7-2 to TRBJ2-3, with 9 bases that match TRBD1. The V segment lost 7 bases and the J segment 1 base; nucleotides outside the gene matches: 9. The CDR3 contains 16 residues. The germline gives CDR1 SGHTA, CDR2 FQGNSA. The CDR3 sequence is CASTIRTGVGTDTQYF. CDR3 coding DNA: TGTGCCAGCACCATACGGACAGGGGTCGGCACAGATACGCAGTATTTT.

This clonotype occurred many times. The J gene is TRBJ2-7, the V gene TRBV25-1; D uncertain. CDR3 length: 13 residues. Per germline, CDR1 MGHDK and CDR2 SYGVNS. The V gene lost 2 bases and the J gene lost 6 bases, with 11 bases spanning the gap. The CDR3 reads CASSEEQLLEQYF. In DNA, the CDR3 is TGTGCCAGCAGTGAAGAACAGCTTCTCGAGCAGTACTTC.

The chain recombines TRBV4-1 with TRBJ2-3, with D perhaps assigned TRBD1 or TRBD2 (5 bases each). Trimming left V 0 bases short and J 3 bases short, with 7 bases between. CDR1 and CDR2 from the germline V gene are MGHRA and YSYEKL. The CDR3 consists of 14 residues. The CDR3 nucleotides are TGCGCCAGCAGCCAAGAGGGGGTGACAGATACGCAGTATTTT. It specifies CASSQEGVTDTQYF.

The rearrangement links TRBV29-1 to TRBJ1-4, with 8 bases identical to TRBD1. The V and J ends lost 5 bases and 6 bases, in that order; junction bases with no gene match: 5. Germline lookup yields CDR1 SQVTM and CDR2 ANQGSEA. CDR3 length: 13 amino acids. The CDR3 is CSVLSGGDEKLFF. The CDR3 DNA reads as TGCAGCGTTTTGTCAGGGGGCGATGAAAAACTGTTTTTT.

This clonotype was counted only a few times. The chain is built from TRBV29-1 and TRBJ1-2; tentatively, D is TRBD1 (5 bases). This CDR3 comprises 13 residues. V was shortened by 8 bases and J by 4 bases, with 17 bases between the two germline ends. From germline, CDR1 is SQVTM and CDR2 ANQGSEA. CDR3 region: CSSVGGESYGYTF. The CDR3 bases are TGCAGCTCCGTGGGGGGTGAGAGCTATGGCTACACCTTC.

This clonotype was found a few times. The chain has TRBV7-9 and TRBJ2-7; perhaps D is TRBD1 or TRBD2 (5 bases each). This CDR3 comprises 15 residues. The germline CDR1 and CDR2 sequences are SEHNR and FQNEAQ (reference sequence). V lost 0 bases to trimming and J lost 6 bases, with 15 bases between them. DNA for the CDR3: TGTGCCAGCAGCTTAGCGCAACTAGGGGCGCCCGAGCAGTACTTC. It translates to CASSLAQLGAPEQYF.

This clonotype was recorded only once. The gene calls are TRBV7-2 and TRBJ2-1, with TRBD2 matching 11 bases. V lost 2 bases to trimming and J lost 10 bases; unmatched junction nucleotides: 7. Germline CDR1 and CDR2: SGHTA and FQGNSA. This CDR3 is built from 15 residues. CDR3 sequence reads: CASSLSLAGGGEQFF. CDR3 DNA sequence: TGTGCCAGCAGCTTATCGTTAGCGGGAGGGGGGGAGCAGTTCTTC.

The chain couples TRBV20-1 to TRBJ2-3, with 9 positions matching TRBD1. Germline CDR1 and CDR2: DFQATT and SNEGSKA (reference sequence). The CDR3 has 20 amino acids. Unmatched junction bases numbered 23, after V lost 5 bases and J lost 2 bases. CDR3 amino acids: CSAWPLDRGPLLNDTDTQYF. CDR3 DNA sequence: TGCAGTGCTTGGCCCTTGGACAGGGGCCCCCTACTAAACGACACAGATACGCAGTATTTT.